This T cell receptor (beta chain) was identified during a study of cytomegalovirus exposure and HLA in healthy donors (dated 2017 in TCRdb). Looking at the study overall: According to an earlier analysis of 550 to 750 of the donors, about 170 million T cells yielded 117 million unique TCR beta sequences and about 300 Gb of sequence data. Roughly 300 gigabases of sequencing data and around 80 million unique TCR sequences made up an early release that covered 640 HLA-typed donors. Of the roughly 400 genotyped donors, 81% were placed in the genetic ancestry cluster associated with self-reported Caucasian donors. The aim of the study was to test whether cataloging public T cell receptors could identify signatures of past pathogen exposure. The study profiled the T cell repertoires of hundreds of subjects by immunosequencing and related them to cytomegalovirus serostatus. Along with the roughly 700-subject first cohort, a separate validation cohort of approximately 110 different subjects was used. To predict cytomegalovirus infection status, the study brought together high-throughput TCR immunosequencing, statistical association of individual TCRs with disease status, and machine learning. In a later analysis, previously published TCR beta repertoires from 600 to 850 donors were re-analyzed and high-resolution HLA genotyping was added so that TCR occurrence patterns could be studied. In the later analysis, no new phenotypic data were used to find candidate immune exposures; instead, reliance was placed on TCR beta sequences and their occurrence across donors. To decide whether each TCR beta V gene segment behaved as functional or pseudogenic, an earlier analysis of several hundred of the donors relied on high-throughput TCR beta sequencing. Donor age, sex, ethnicity and CMV serostatus were compiled together with the repertoire data. A later genetic analysis used genome-wide SNP genotypes for about three fifths of the 666 donors, treating that subset as a discovery cohort. Every discovery cohort repertoire had been produced on one sequencing platform. HLA typing covered class I and class II loci at four-digit resolution. The number of donors typed differed by locus, with 629-630 for A, B, C, DRB1 and DQB1, around 500 for DQA1, 606 for DPA1, and approximately 470 for DPB1. Because of strong linkage in the cohort, roughly five DR-DQ haplotypes were treated as single units for association and clustering. Among about 410 genotyped donors of the cohort, an average of roughly 230,000 unique TCR beta nucleotide sequences was sequenced per donor, of which roughly 17% were non-productive.

In total, around 600 healthy bone marrow donors made up the cohort. Cohort members were all nominally healthy when sampled, although unrecorded immune exposures were likely present. The donor tested CMV seronegative, placing the donor among the approximately 400 seronegative members of the cohort. A peripheral blood sample was provided by each donor, and peripheral blood mononuclear cells were used for TCR beta sequencing. The Qiagen DNeasy Blood Extraction Kit was used to extract genomic DNA from the blood cell samples. General study outcomes and caveats: Because some donors lacked HLA typing at each locus, the association tests relied only on the typed subset. Because counts were too low, around 18 rarely observed V segments, including chromosome 9 orphons, were left out of the earlier analysis of about 500 of the donors. The sequencing pipeline was judged likely to have produced a cluster of highly shared sequence variants as a technical artifact. In the study, 150 to 200 TCR beta chains were listed as associated with cytomegalovirus. This cohort had only TCR beta chains sequenced, and the lack of alpha or paired-chain data limited which features could be detected. Linkage disequilibrium might explain the correlated functional status among segregating V segments, but an unknown experimental factor could not be excluded. Several of the top co-occurrence clusters appeared to be linked to parvovirus B19, influenza, CMV and Epstein-Barr virus, according to a later analysis. A further reported finding was that TCR beta sequences accurately predicted the HLA-A and HLA-B alleles for most subjects in the first cohort. In a later analysis, most CMV-associated TCR beta chains were found to appear HLA-restricted, with HLA associations seemingly driven largely by CMV exposure. The classifier was reported to diagnose cytomegalovirus status with high specificity and sensitivity in both the original and validation cohorts. Compared with the 666-donor mean, donors in an Asian-associated ancestry cluster had fewer N-insertions in productive TCRs, according to a later genetic analysis. The authors suggested that the approach could potentially be generalized to other disease states and immunological phenotypes. In a later analysis, HLA-associated TCR beta chains showed more clonal expansion and lower generation probabilities than non-associated chains that were equally common. CMV serostatus was the only immune exposure information available for the cohort. In vitro tests confirmed that a few of the cytomegalovirus-associated TCR beta chains recognize cytomegalovirus antigens. In an earlier analysis of approximately 590 of the donors, most TCR beta V segments appeared in productive rearrangements about 90% or about 30% of the time, broadly matching IMGT annotations. Because the 87-base-pair reads could not distinguish some IMGT-functional V segments, including TRBV6-2 and TRBV6-3, those segments were excluded. Most TCR sequences were observed very rarely across donors, whereas some public TCRs were present in many individuals. In a later analysis, 16,951 TCR beta sequences were associated with specific HLA alleles at a false discovery rate of 0.05. Sequencing depth was assumed to be roughly uniform across donors in the presence/absence analyses, though that assumption may not hold. When HLA alleles, especially DR and DQ, strongly co-occurred, TCR associations were difficult to assign to individual alleles. According to a later analysis, TCR association rates differed among HLA loci, with DRB1 alleles showing the most associated TCRs and HLA-C alleles showing the fewest. A later genetic analysis associated a missense DCLRE1C variant with V-gene and J-gene trimming of TCR beta chains, and an independent cohort replicated the association.

The cysteine opens and the phenylalanine closes a CDR3 of 18 amino acids. The retained sequence is limited to the CDR3, 54 bases, with the frame set at the first base. Libraries were constructed by the immunoSEQ multiplex PCR assay. For the multiplex PCR, a mixture combining 60 forward primers for TCR Vbeta segments and 13 reverse primers for TCR Jbeta segments was used. Amplification of the CDR3 region of rearranged TCR beta genes was performed with a multiplex PCR assay on genomic DNA. The amplified TCR beta libraries were sequenced on the Illumina HiSeq System as 87-base-pair reads. The authors' pipeline ran thus. Across the roughly 640 repertoires, a later analysis counted 80 million or so unique TCR beta chains, roughly 11 million of which were shared by at least two donors. Raw reads were error-corrected and collapsed into unique sequences by a nearest-neighbor algorithm in which closely related sequences were merged to remove PCR and sequencing errors. V, D and J gene segments were assigned by aligning CDR3 sequences to IMGT reference sequences. For a sequence to be retained, a match of at least six nucleotides was required to both a V gene segment and a J gene segment. Rearrangements were called productive when the CDR3 lacked stop codons and stayed in frame with V and J; all others were non-productive. Following IMGT convention, CDR3 was defined as the stretch from the second conserved V-encoded cysteine to the conserved J-encoded phenylalanine. In an earlier analysis of around 570 of the donors, sequences lacking an unambiguous match to a single V gene segment were excluded. In an earlier analysis of several hundred of the donors, V segments were called functional above 56.7% productive rearrangements and were called segregating when the between-donor standard deviation exceeded 5%. A statistical classification framework was developed to diagnose cytomegalovirus status using the catalog of TCR beta chain sequences. A later analysis assigned V and J genes by comparing TCR nucleotide sequences with IMGT/GENE-DB human TR gene sequences. A later analysis assigned CDR3 sequences and most-parsimonious VDJ recombination scenarios with the TCRdist pipeline. A later analysis defined each TCR beta chain by its CDR3 amino acid sequence plus V-gene family, and excluded reads lacking a unique V-gene family. In a later analysis, several hundred highly shared, low-generation-probability nucleotide sequences were removed to address suspected cross-contamination and a sequencing artifact. In a later analysis, a clonal expansion index was calculated for each public chain from normalized within-repertoire ranks of inferred template counts. A later analysis computed generation probabilities with a VDJ recombination model fitted to out-of-frame rearrangements, and checked the results against IGoR. A later analysis scored TCR-TCR, TCR-HLA and TCR-CMV co-occurrence with hypergeometric tests, applying a repertoire-size bias correction to TCR pairs. False discovery rates were estimated in a later analysis by permuting HLA or CMV assignments 20 times. In a later analysis, co-occurring TCRs were grouped with DBSCAN, and TCRdist sequence similarity was added when clustering was performed within HLA-allele-positive subsets. Repertoires with fewer than 30,000 or more than 120,000 public chains were left out of co-occurrence clustering, as were about five repertoires with anomalous nucleotide sharing. Entries here come from immuneACCESS through TCRdb and include only in-frame sequences with V and J called. Some clones fail to appear in such tables; in the studies checked, an unresolved V gene covers under half of the shortfall, and the cause of the remainder is unknown. The V and J calls and clone size are taken from that table; D and trimming were inferred from the DNA. The sample profile shows approximately 190,000 clones; around 86% of them were found once. The ten largest account for roughly 0.75% of the sample.

Concerning this clone: No antigen is known for it. Per-base quality was not reported, and no clone a single base away is much larger than it.

The receptor was derived from a woman between 18 and 29 years old in good health and CMV-seronegative. Material for sequencing was PBMCs. The rearrangement combines TRBV21-1 with TRBJ2-7; no DNA check was done on the table's D call, TRBD1. TRBV21-1 corresponds to a pseudogene. The sequence in DNA is TGTGCCAGCAGCAGGGTAAGGCGAGGACAGGGGAGATCCTACGAGCAGTACTTC. It translates as CASSRVRRGQGRSYEQYF.